Given below is one TCR beta chain in context. This specimen belongs to a study of blood T cell repertoires in COVID-19. Study at large: The United States, Italy and Spain provided the acute and convalescent COVID-19 samples.

Authors' processing steps: Reference gene primer amplification yielded estimated nucleated cell counts. Measured with immunoSEQ multiplex PCR; TCRdb has only the in-frame clones, and not every one. Clone size and V and J calls were adopted from that table, with D and trimming inferred from the DNA. The sample lists roughly 81,000 clones, almost 85% occurring once. This CDR3 region has 14 residues. In germline, CDR1 is SEHNR, CDR2 FQNEAQ (reference sequence). The ends were cut back, 3 bases at V and 3 bases at J, with 8 bases in the middle. The chain is built from TRBV7-9 and TRBJ2-2; D unclear. Sequenced input: peripheral blood. The TCR was taken from a man between 60 and 70 years old with acute or convalescent COVID-19. The CDR3 DNA follows: TGTGCCAGCAGCTTGACTGTCGACACCGGGGAGCTGTTTTTT. This codes for CASSLTVDTGELFF.